These 15 T cell receptor beta chains were sequenced from one sample in a study of T cells in localized non-small cell lung cancer. Libraries were prepared by immunoSEQ multiplex PCR; TCRdb keeps only in-frame clonotypes and omits some of them. This sample has tens of thousands of clones; about 92% occur once, and the top ten carry over 3.5%. Specimen: peripheral blood mononuclear cells, collected before any cancer treatment. The receptors come from a woman aged 35-70 years with stage III lung adenocarcinoma.

A note on this clone: This sample also contains other DNA sequences that code for the same CDR3. The V call is TRBV18, the J call TRBJ1-1; D uncertain. The ends were cut back, 2 bases at V and 2 bases at J, with 6 bases in the middle. This CDR3 contains 13 residues. Germline-derived CDR1 and CDR2 are KGHSH and LQKENI. The CDR3 sequence: CASSPIENTEAFF. The CDR3 nucleotides are TGTGCCAGCTCACCAATAGAAAACACTGAAGCTTTCTTT.

This chain connects TRBV30 to TRBJ2-4, with no clear D. From germline, CDR1 is GTSNPN and CDR2 SVGIG (reference sequence). CDR3 size: 12 residues. V lost 0 bases, J lost 6 bases, and 6 bases lay in between. CDR3 region: CAWSVAPNIQYF. The CDR3 coding sequence is TGTGCCTGGAGTGTAGCCCCAAACATTCAGTACTTC.

The CDR3 sequence is CASTGPITIINIQYF. CDR3 in DNA: TGTGCCAGCACTGGACCAATTACAATAATCAACATTCAGTACTTC. V gene TRBV6-6 combines with J gene TRBJ2-4; D call uncertain. Trimming left V 7 bases short and J 7 bases short, with 20 bases between. CDR3 length equals 15 residues. Germline lookup yields CDR1 MNHNY and CDR2 SVGAGI (reference sequence).

The sample holds one count of this clone. V gene TRBV28 combines with J gene TRBJ1-2; no firm D call. Between the trimmed V and J ends, which lost 10 bases and 8 bases, there was a span of 26 bases. The CDR3 extends over 15 amino acids. Germline CDR1 reads MDHEN; CDR2 reads SYDVKM. In DNA form, the CDR3 reads TGTGCCACCCTTGACCCTAGGGCGTTTCAAGGAGGCTACACCTTC. It yields the protein CATLDPRAFQGGYTF.

The chain recombines TRBV7-9 with TRBJ1-1; D uncertain. The CDR3 runs to 13 residues. CDR1 and CDR2 from the germline V gene are SEHNR and FQNEAQ (reference sequence). V lost 4 bases and J 1 base, leaving 7 bases between the germline ends. In DNA, the CDR3 is TGTGCCAGCAGCTCCTACAGGAACACTGAAGCTTTCTTT. Protein sequence: CASSSYRNTEAFF.

V and J are TRBV2 and TRBJ1-1; the match to TRBD1 covers 8 bases. The trim removed 4 bases at V and 0 bases at J, leaving 7 bases unmatched. CDR1 is SNHLY and CDR2 is FYNNEI in the germline V gene. The CDR3 contains 16 residues. CDR3 sequence: CASSGTGTRMNTEAFF. In DNA form, the CDR3 reads TGTGCCAGCAGTGGGACAGGGACGAGAATGAACACTGAAGCTTTCTTT.

The V call is TRBV10-3, the J call TRBJ1-1; 9 nucleotides line up with TRBD1. This CDR3 has 15 residues. The V gene's germline CDR1 is ENHRY and CDR2 SYGVKD. J lost 5 bases, V lost 5 bases, and 9 bases had no gene match. For the CDR3, the DNA is TGTGCCATCAGTCCACCGGGACAGGGAAGGACTGAAGCTTTCTTT. It encodes CAISPPGQGRTEAFF.

The chain recombines TRBV5-8 with TRBJ1-5; unclear D gene. This CDR3 spans 13 amino acids. Germline V gene sequence: CDR1 SGHTS, CDR2 YDEGEE. Trimming took 0 bases from V and 4 from J, leaving 5 bases between them. The CDR3 nucleotides are TGTGCCAGCAGCTTGGGATTGAATCAGCCCCAGCATTTT. Translating gives CASSLGLNQPQHF.

The chain uses TRBV28 and TRBJ2-1, with 10 bases that match TRBD2. Germline CDR1 and CDR2: MDHEN and SYDVKM. V was pared by 5 bases and J by 0 bases, with 4 bases of the junction left unmatched. The CDR3 contains 16 residues. The CDR3 coding sequence is TGTGCCAGCAGTCTGACTAGCGGGCCCTCCTACAATGAGCAGTTCTTC. It yields the protein CASSLTSGPSYNEQFF.

The chain uses TRBV6-5 and TRBJ2-3, with D possibly TRBD1 on 5 matching bases. CDR1 MNHEY and CDR2 SVGAGI come from the germline V gene. The CDR3 is 11 residues long. The CDR3 nucleotides read TGTGCAGTACAGGTCACAGATACGCAGTATTTT. This codes for CAVQVTDTQYF.

The table lists this clone with a count of one. This chain connects TRBV19 to TRBJ1-3, with 8 bases matching TRBD1. After removal of 6 bases from V and 1 base from J, the junction contained 5 bases not matched to a gene. CDR3 length: 15 residues. Germline V gene sequence: CDR1 LNHDA, CDR2 SQIVND (reference sequence). CDR3 bases: TGTGCCAGTAGCGCGACAGGGGTATCTGGAAACACCATATATTTT. Translation: CASSATGVSGNTIYF.

The V and J genes are TRBV4-2 and TRBJ1-3, with D uncertain. Germline V lookup: CDR1 LGHNA, CDR2 YNFKEQ. The CDR3 consists of 14 residues. The ends were cut back, 3 bases at V and 7 bases at J, with 13 bases in the middle. In nucleotides, the CDR3 is TGTGCCAGCAGCCAGTCAACAACCGAGAACACCATATATTTT. Amino acids: CASSQSTTENTIYF.

The chain uses TRBV5-1 and TRBJ2-1; D uncertain. The germline V and J ends were trimmed by 2 bases and 9 bases, with 9 bases remaining between them. The CDR3 runs 12 residues. Germline V CDR1 and CDR2: SGHRS, YFSETQ. CDR3 nucleotide sequence: TGCGCCAGCAGCTTTAGTAGGGCTGAGCAGTTCTTC. Its protein product is CASSFSRAEQFF.

V gene TRBV5-1 combines with J gene TRBJ1-3, with 7 bases matching TRBD1. CDR1 SGHRS and CDR2 YFSETQ come from the germline V gene. The CDR3 runs 15 residues. With 0 bases clipped from V and 4 bases from J, the junction kept 4 bases outside the gene matches. The CDR3 region has the DNA TGCGCCAGCAGCTTGGAGGGGGCAAGAGGAAACACCATATATTTT. It translates to CASSLEGARGNTIYF.

The chain has TRBV4-2 and TRBJ1-2; 8 nucleotides agree with TRBD1. The ends lost 4 bases at V and 0 bases at J; junction bases unmatched: 7. Germline V gene sequence: CDR1 LGHNA, CDR2 YNFKEQ. The CDR3 spans 16 residues. CDR3 sequence reads: CASSPSTGGANYGYTF. The CDR3 DNA sequence: TGTGCCAGCAGCCCGAGTACAGGGGGAGCTAACTATGGCTACACCTTC.